The T cell receptor (beta chain) under discussion was sequenced for a study of response to subunit inactivated influenza vaccine. Study-level results: A suggestion made by the authors is that each seasonal influenza vaccination recruits few new T cells.

Each CDR3 protein gets one entry after TCRdb re-called the RT-PCR reads with MiXCR. The sample lists hundreds of thousands of distinct CDR3 sequences; around 14% were seen once. Per the germline V gene, CDR1 is GTSNPN and CDR2 is SVGIG (reference sequence). The CDR3 is made up of 15 amino acids. Unmatched junction bases numbered 10, after V lost 5 bases and J lost 2 bases. With respect to this clonotype: No antigen is known for it.

Specimen: PBMCs from blood, collected roughly 13 days after vaccination. The V call is TRBV30, the J call TRBJ2-7; TRBD2 matches at 9 bases. The TCR originated in a man in his forties or fifties who received an inactivated influenza vaccine. CDR3 sequence reads: CAWQSGGRVPYEQYF. In nucleotides, the CDR3 is TGTGCCTGGCAATCCGGCGGGAGGGTTCCCTACGAGCAGTACTTC.